This is a list of T cell receptor beta chains from one sample in a study of T cell responses to AZD1222 COVID-19 vaccine. The method was immunoSEQ multiplex PCR; TCRdb's version includes in-frame clones alone and lacks a portion of them. This table has about 94,000 clones, 85% to 90% appearing once. Here the sequenced sample was peripheral blood, taken 28 days after the second AZD1222 dose. Receptors were obtained from an adult who received the AZD1222 COVID-19 vaccine. The CDR3 runs from the conserved cysteine through the conserved F or W. A D gene is named only where the DNA matches it firmly. The size field is filled for only some rows; it gives once, few, many or a size class.

J gene	V gene	D gene	clone size	CDR3 DNA	CDR3 protein
TRBJ2-7	TRBV19	TRBD1	-	TGTGCCAGTAGCAGCCGGGACAGGGACACCTACGAGCAGTACTTC	CASSSRDRDTYEQYF
TRBJ1-5	TRBV27	-	-	TGTGCCAGCAGTCTCATCTCGGATGTCAATCAGCCCCAGCATTTT	CASSLISDVNQPQHF
TRBJ1-2	TRBV6-6	-	-	TGTGCCAGCACCCCAGGGGAGGGAACCTATGGCTACACCTTC	CASTPGEGTYGYTF
TRBJ1-6	TRBV4-3	-	-	TGCGCCAGCAGCCAAGAGGCAGTGTTGGGCATTAATTCACCCCTCCACTTT	CASSQEAVLGINSPLHF
TRBJ2-7	TRBV10-2	TRBD1	-	TGCGCCAGCAGGGAAGGACAGGGGGCTTACGAGCAGTACTTC	CASREGQGAYEQYF
TRBJ2-5	TRBV27	-	-	TGTGCCAGCAGTCAGCGTCAGGGGGGAGAGACCCAGTACTTC	CASSQRQGGETQYF
TRBJ1-6	TRBV2	TRBD1	-	TGTGCCAGCAGAGTAGACAGGGGGTATTCACCCCTCCACTTT	CASRVDRGYSPLHF
TRBJ1-4	TRBV4-3	-	-	TGCGCCAGCAGCCACGTCGGGGGGGAGAGTAATGAAAAACTGTTTTTT	CASSHVGGESNEKLFF
TRBJ1-4	TRBV30	TRBD1	-	TGTGCCTGGAGTGCCCACCACGGGACAGGGGGTGAAAAACTGTTTTTT	CAWSAHHGTGGEKLFF
TRBJ1-3	TRBV29-1	-	once	TGCAGCGTAAGGACATACTCTGGAAACACCATATATTTT	CSVRTYSGNTIYF
TRBJ2-7	TRBV11-3	-	many	TGTGCCAGCAGCTTAGAAACCCTCTACGAGCAGTACTTC	CASSLETLYEQYF
TRBJ1-2	TRBV14	-	-	TGTGCCAGCAGCCGCCAGCGGAACTATGGCTACACCTTC	CASSRQRNYGYTF
TRBJ1-1	TRBV28	-	-	TGTGCCAGCAGTTTATTTGGCCGCGGAGCTTTCTTT	CASSLFGRGAFF
TRBJ2-5	TRBV5-1	-	-	TGCGCCAGCAGCTTGGACCGGGGGCCTGCGGGAGAGACCCAGTACTTC	CASSLDRGPAGETQYF
TRBJ2-6	TRBV19	-	-	TGTGCCAGTAGTATCGGGGCTGGGGCCAACGTCCTGACTTTC	CASSIGAGANVLTF
TRBJ1-1	TRBV6-6	TRBD1	-	TGTGCCAGCAGTCCCGGGACAGGGCTGTCGTTGTTTCGCACTGAAGCTTTCTTT	CASSPGTGLSLFRTEAFF
TRBJ2-1	TRBV12-3/TRBV12-4	TRBD2	-	TGTGCCAGCAGTTCGCTAGCGGGAGCGTTCTTC	CASSSLAGAFF